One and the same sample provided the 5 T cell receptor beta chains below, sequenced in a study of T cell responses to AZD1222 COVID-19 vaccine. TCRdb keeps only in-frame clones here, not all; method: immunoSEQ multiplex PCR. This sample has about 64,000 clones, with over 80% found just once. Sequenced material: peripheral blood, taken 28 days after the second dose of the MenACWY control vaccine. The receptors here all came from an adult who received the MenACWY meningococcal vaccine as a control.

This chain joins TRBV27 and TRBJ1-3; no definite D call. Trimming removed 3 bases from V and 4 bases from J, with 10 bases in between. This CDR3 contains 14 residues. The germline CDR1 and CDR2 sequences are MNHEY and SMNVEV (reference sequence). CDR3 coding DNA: TGTGCCAGCAGTTTGGGGATCGGCGGAAACACCATATATTTT. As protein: CASSLGIGGNTIYF.

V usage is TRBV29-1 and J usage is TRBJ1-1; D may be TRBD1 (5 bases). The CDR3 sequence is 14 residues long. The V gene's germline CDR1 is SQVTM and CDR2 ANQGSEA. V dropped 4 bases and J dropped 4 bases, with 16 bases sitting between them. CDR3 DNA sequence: TGCAGCGTTGTTGCCCTTGTGAGGGGCACTGAAGCTTTCTTT. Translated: CSVVALVRGTEAFF. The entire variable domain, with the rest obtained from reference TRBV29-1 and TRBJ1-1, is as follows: SAVISQKPSRDICQRGTSLTIQCQVDSQVTMMFWYRQQPGQSLTLIATANQGSEATYESGFVIDKFPISRPNLTFSTLTVSNMSPEDSSIYLCSVVALVRGTEAFFGQGTRLTVV.

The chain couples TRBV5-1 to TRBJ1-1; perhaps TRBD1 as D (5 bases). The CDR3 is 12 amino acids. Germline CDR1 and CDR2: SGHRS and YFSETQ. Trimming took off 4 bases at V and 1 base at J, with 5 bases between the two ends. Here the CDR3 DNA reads TGCGCCAGCAGCGGGACGAACACTGAAGCTTTCTTT. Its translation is CASSGTNTEAFF. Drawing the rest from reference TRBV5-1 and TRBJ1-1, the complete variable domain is KAGVTQTPRYLIKTRGQQVTLSCSPISGHRSVSWYQQTPGQGLQFLFEYFSETQRNKGNFPGRFSGRQFSNSRSEMNVSTLELGDSALYLCASSGTNTEAFFGQGTRLTVV.

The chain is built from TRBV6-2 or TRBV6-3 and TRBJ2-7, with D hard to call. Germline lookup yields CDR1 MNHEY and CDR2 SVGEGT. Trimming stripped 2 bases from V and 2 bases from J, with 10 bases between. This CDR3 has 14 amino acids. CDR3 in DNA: TGTGCCAGCAGTTACGGGCCCAACCCCTACGAGCAGTACTTC. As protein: CASSYGPNPYEQYF.

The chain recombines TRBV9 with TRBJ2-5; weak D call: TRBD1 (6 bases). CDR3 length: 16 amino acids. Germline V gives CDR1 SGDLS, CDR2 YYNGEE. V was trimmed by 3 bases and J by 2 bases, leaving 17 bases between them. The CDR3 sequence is CASSAFPQGIQETQYF. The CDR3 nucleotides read TGTGCCAGCAGCGCCTTCCCCCAGGGGATTCAAGAGACCCAGTACTTC.